This T cell receptor beta chain was captured in a study of CD8 T cells in ankylosing spondylitis. A quantitative 5'-RACE method, one with molecular barcodes, was used to make TCR beta libraries. TCRdb re-called the 5' RACE reads through MiXCR, storing one row per CDR3 protein. This table has roughly 370,000 distinct CDR3 sequences, 20% to 25% appearing once. On this clonotype: Its specificity is unknown.

Findings and caveats of the study: A TCR beta motif of roughly 8 highly homologous variants seemed to mark ankylosing spondylitis blood.

Germline V gives CDR1 DFQATT, CDR2 SNEGSKA (reference sequence). The CDR3 extends over 15 amino acids. The V end lost 3 bases, the J end lost 0 bases, and 12 bases lay between the germline ends. The receptor was isolated from a male donor with ankylosing spondylitis. Sequencing input: blood, either unsorted or a sorted T cell fraction (not recorded which). The gene calls are TRBV20-1 and TRBJ1-5; D is undetermined. The DNA of the CDR3 is TGCAGTGCTAGTTATTCGATACTTAGCAATCAGCCCCAGCATTTT. Protein sequence: CSASYSILSNQPQHF.